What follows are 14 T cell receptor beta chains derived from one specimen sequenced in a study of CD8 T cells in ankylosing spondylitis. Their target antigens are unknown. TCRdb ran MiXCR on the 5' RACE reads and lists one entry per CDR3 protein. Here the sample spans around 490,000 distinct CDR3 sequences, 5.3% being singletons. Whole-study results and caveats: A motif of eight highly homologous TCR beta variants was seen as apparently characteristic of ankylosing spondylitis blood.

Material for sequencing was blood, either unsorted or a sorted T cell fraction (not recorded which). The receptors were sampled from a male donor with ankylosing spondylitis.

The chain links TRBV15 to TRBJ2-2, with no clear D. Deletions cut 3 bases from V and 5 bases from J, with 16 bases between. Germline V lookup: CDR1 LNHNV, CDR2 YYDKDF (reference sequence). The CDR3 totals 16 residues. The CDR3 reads CATSSSLGIGTGELFF. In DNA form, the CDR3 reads TGTGCCACCAGCAGTTCCTTAGGGATTGGGACCGGGGAGCTGTTTTTT.

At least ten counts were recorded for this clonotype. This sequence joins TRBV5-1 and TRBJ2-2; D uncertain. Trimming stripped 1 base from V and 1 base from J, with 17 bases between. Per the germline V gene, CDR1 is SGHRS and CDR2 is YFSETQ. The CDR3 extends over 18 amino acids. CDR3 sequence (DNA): TGCGCCAGCAGCTTGTACACGGGCAGATTTATGAACACCGGGGAGCTGTTTTTT. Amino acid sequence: CASSLYTGRFMNTGELFF.

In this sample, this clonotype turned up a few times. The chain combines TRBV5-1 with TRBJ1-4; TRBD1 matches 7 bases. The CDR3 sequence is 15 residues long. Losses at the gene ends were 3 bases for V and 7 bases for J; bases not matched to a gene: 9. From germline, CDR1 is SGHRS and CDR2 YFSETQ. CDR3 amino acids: CASSSAQGGTEKLFF. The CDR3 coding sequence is TGCGCCAGCAGCTCGGCCCAGGGGGGAACTGAAAAACTGTTTTTT.

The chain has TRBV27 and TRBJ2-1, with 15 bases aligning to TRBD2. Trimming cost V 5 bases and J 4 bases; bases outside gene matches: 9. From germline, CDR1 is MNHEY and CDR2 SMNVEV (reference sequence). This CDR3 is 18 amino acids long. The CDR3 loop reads CASSGGLAGGTGYNEQFF. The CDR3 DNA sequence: TGTGCCAGCAGTGGGGGACTAGCGGGAGGTACAGGATACAATGAGCAGTTCTTC.

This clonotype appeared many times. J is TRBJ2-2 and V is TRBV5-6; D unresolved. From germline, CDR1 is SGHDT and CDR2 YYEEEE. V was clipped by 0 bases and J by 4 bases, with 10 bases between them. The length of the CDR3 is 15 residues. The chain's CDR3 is CASSLGPSSTGELFF. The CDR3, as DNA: TGTGCCAGCAGCTTGGGCCCCTCGAGCACCGGGGAGCTGTTTTTT.

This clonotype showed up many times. The CDR3 is CASSYSAVGFGYTF. The CDR3, as DNA: TGTGCCAGCAGTTACTCTGCAGTGGGCTTTGGCTACACCTTC. The V gene is TRBV6-5, the J gene TRBJ1-2; D is uncertain. Germline V gives CDR1 MNHEY, CDR2 SVGAGI. The V and J ends lost 0 bases and 7 bases respectively, with 12 bases between them. The CDR3 sequence is 14 residues long.

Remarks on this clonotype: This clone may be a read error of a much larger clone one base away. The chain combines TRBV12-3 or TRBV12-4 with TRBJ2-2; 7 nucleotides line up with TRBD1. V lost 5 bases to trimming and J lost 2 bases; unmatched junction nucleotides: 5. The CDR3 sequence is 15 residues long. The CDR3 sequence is CASSRQGFNTGELFF. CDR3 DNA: TGTGCCAGCAGTAGACAGGGATTTAACACCGGGGAGCTGTTTTTT.

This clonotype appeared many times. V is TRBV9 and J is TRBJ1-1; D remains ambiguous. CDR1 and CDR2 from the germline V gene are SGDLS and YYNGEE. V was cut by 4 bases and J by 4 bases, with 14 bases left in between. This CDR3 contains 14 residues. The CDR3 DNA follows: TGTGCCAGCAGCCCCCGGACCGCTAGCACTGAAGCTTTCTTT. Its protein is CASSPRTASTEAFF. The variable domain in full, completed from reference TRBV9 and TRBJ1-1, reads DSGVTQTPKHLITATGQRVTLRCSPRSGDLSVYWYQQSLDQGLQFLIQYYNGEERAKGNILERFSAQQFPDLHSELNLSSLELGDSALYFCASSPRTASTEAFFGQGTRLTVV.

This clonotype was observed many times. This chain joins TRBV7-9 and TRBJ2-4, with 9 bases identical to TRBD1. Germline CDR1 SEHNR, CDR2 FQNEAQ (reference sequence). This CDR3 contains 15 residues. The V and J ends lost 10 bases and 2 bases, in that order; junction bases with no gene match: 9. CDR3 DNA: TGTGCCACTGGGGACAGGGCTACGACCAAAAACATTCAGTACTTC. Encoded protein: CATGDRATTKNIQYF.

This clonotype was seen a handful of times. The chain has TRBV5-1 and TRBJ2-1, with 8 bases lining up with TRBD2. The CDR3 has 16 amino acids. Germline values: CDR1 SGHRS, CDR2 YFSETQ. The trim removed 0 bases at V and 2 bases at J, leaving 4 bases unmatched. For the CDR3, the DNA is TGCGCCAGCAGCTTGGCTAGCGGGTTGACCTACAATGAGCAGTTCTTC. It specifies CASSLASGLTYNEQFF.

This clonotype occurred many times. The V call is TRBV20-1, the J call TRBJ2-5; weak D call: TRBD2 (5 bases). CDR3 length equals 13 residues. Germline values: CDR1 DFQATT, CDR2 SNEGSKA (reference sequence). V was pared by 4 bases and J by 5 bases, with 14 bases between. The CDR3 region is CSATRREEETQYF. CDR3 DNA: TGCAGTGCTACTAGACGGGAAGAGGAGACCCAGTACTTC.

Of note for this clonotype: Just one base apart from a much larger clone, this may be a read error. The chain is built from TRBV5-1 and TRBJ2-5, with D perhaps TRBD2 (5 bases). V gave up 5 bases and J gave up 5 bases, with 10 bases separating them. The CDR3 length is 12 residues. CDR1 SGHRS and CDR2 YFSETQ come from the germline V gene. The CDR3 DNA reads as TGCGCCAGCAGAGAGGGAGTCGAGACCCAGTACTTC. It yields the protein CASREGVETQYF.

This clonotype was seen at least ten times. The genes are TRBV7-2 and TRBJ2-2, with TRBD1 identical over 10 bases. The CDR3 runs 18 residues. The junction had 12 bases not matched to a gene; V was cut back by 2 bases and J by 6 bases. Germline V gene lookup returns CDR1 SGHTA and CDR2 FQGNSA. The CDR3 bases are TGTGCCAGCAGCTTAACGAGGGACAGGGGTTTAAGGTCCGGGGAGCTGTTTTTT. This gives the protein CASSLTRDRGLRSGELFF.

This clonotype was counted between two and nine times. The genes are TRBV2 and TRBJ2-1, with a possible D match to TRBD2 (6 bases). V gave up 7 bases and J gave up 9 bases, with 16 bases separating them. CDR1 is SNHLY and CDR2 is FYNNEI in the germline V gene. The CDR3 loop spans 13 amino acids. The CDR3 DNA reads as TGTGCCAGCAATGTAGGTCAGGGAGGTGAGCAGTTCTTC. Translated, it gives CASNVGQGGEQFF.